Below are 11 T cell receptor beta chains sequenced from a single sample in a study of blood T cell repertoires in COVID-19. The method was immunoSEQ multiplex PCR; TCRdb's version includes in-frame clones alone and lacks a portion of them. This sample has about 430,000 clones, with about 90% found just once. Material: peripheral blood. These receptors all stem from a young man with COVID-19, enrolled during active disease.

This rearrangement joins TRBV3-1 (or the pseudogene TRBV3-2) to TRBJ1-1, with D perhaps matching TRBD1 (6 bases). CDR1 is LGHDT, CDR2 YNNKEL, per germline (reference sequence). V was trimmed by 1 base and J by 11 bases, leaving 17 bases between them. The CDR3 contains 14 residues. CDR3 region: CASSQGLFQGNAFF. In DNA, the CDR3 is TGTGCCAGCAGCCAAGGACTGTTTCAGGGGAATGCTTTCTTT.

Details on this clone: Other DNA sequences from this sample encode an identical CDR3 as well. The chain employs TRBV5-4 and TRBJ2-3, with 10 bases lining up with TRBD1. The germline CDR1 and CDR2 sequences are SGHNT and YYREEE (reference sequence). The CDR3 consists of 15 residues. The junction had 1 base not matched to a gene; V was cut back by 2 bases and J by 1 base. The CDR3 is CASSLGTGGTDTQYF. The CDR3 DNA follows: TGTGCCAGCAGCTTAGGGACAGGGGGCACAGATACGCAGTATTTT.

The chain employs TRBV15 and TRBJ2-3, with TRBD2 as a possible D gene (5 bases). The germline V gene encodes CDR1 LNHNV and CDR2 YYDKDF (reference sequence). This CDR3 spans 15 amino acids. V lost 0 bases and J lost 2, with 9 bases in between. This chain's CDR3 is CATSRDREITDTQYF. The DNA for the CDR3 is TGTGCCACCAGCAGAGATCGGGAAATCACAGATACGCAGTATTTT.

V is TRBV6-2 or TRBV6-3 and J is TRBJ1-1, with D possibly matching TRBD1 (6 bases). V dropped 5 bases and J dropped 4 bases, with 17 bases sitting between them. The germline gives CDR1 MNHEY, CDR2 SVGEGT. The length of the CDR3 is 15 residues. The CDR3 bases are TGTGCCAGCAGTACAGGGACCGTTGGCGTCACTGAAGCTTTCTTT. This gives the protein CASSTGTVGVTEAFF.

The rearrangement uses TRBV5-1 and TRBJ2-7; no clear D. Trimming took off 3 bases at V and 6 bases at J, with 19 bases between the two ends. This CDR3 has 15 residues. Germline CDR1 is SGHRS and CDR2 is YFSETQ. The CDR3 spells CASSSDGLRSLEQYF. The CDR3 DNA follows: TGCGCCAGCAGCTCAGACGGTTTAAGGAGCCTCGAGCAGTACTTC.

This chain links TRBV28 with TRBJ1-1; D is unclear. In germline, CDR1 is MDHEN, CDR2 SYDVKM. V was trimmed by 2 bases and J by 4 bases, leaving 11 bases between them. The CDR3 loop spans 14 amino acids. In nucleotides, the CDR3 is TGTGCCAGCAGTTTAGAGCGGGGTGGCACTGAAGCTTTCTTT. Amino acid sequence: CASSLERGGTEAFF. Supplemented by reference TRBV28 and TRBJ1-1, the full variable domain reads DVKVTQSSRYLVKRTGEKVFLECVQDMDHENMFWYRQDPGLGLRLIYFSYDVKMKEKGDIPEGYSVSREKKERFSLILESASTNQTSMYLCASSLERGGTEAFFGQGTRLTVV.

This chain uses TRBV5-1 with TRBJ2-3, with D perhaps matching TRBD2 (5 bases). The CDR3 totals 16 residues. Germline loops: CDR1 SGHRS, CDR2 YFSETQ. V was shortened by 0 bases and J by 0 bases, with 11 bases between the two germline ends. The CDR3, as DNA: TGCGCCAGCAGCTTGGGTGGACTCGGCAGCACAGATACGCAGTATTTT. Its protein product is CASSLGGLGSTDTQYF. The full variable domain, in which reference TRBV5-1 and TRBJ2-3 provide the parts outside the CDR3, is KAGVTQTPRYLIKTRGQQVTLSCSPISGHRSVSWYQQTPGQGLQFLFEYFSETQRNKGNFPGRFSGRQFSNSRSEMNVSTLELGDSALYLCASSLGGLGSTDTQYFGPGTRLTVL.

The genes are TRBV7-2 and TRBJ1-2; 8 bases align to TRBD1. This CDR3 contains 15 residues. Germline assignment: CDR1 SGHTA and CDR2 FQGNSA. Trimming cost V 5 bases and J 3 bases; bases outside gene matches: 8. CDR3 protein: CASSHFETGDYGYTF. CDR3 nucleotide sequence: TGTGCCAGCAGCCACTTTGAGACAGGGGACTATGGCTACACCTTC. Combining the CDR3 with reference TRBV7-2 and TRBJ1-2 gives the whole variable domain GAGVSQSPSNKVTEKGKDVELRCDPISGHTALYWYRQSLGQGLEFLIYFQGNSAPDKSGLPSDRFSAERTGGSVSTLTIQRTQQEDSAVYLCASSHFETGDYGYTFGSGTRLTVV.

The chain is built from TRBV30 and TRBJ1-2; weak D call: TRBD1 (5 bases). Germline V CDR1 and CDR2: GTSNPN, SVGIG (reference sequence). V was pared by 2 bases and J by 4 bases, with 11 bases between. The CDR3 spans 13 residues. In DNA form, the CDR3 reads TGTGCCTGGAGTAGTGGGGCCGCCTATGGCTACACCTTC. Translated, it gives CAWSSGAAYGYTF.

V usage is TRBV24-1 and J usage is TRBJ2-7, with 7 bases identical to TRBD2. There are 13 residues in the CDR3. Germline CDR1 and CDR2: KGHDR and SFDVKD. V shed 2 bases, J shed 3 bases, and the junction held 0 bases outside the gene matches. The CDR3, as DNA: TGTGCCACCAGTGATTGGGGGGGCTACGAGCAGTACTTC. Protein: CATSDWGGYEQYF.

V and J are TRBV2 and TRBJ2-7, with TRBD2 as a possible D gene (5 bases). The CDR3 covers 13 residues. Per the germline V gene, CDR1 is SNHLY and CDR2 is FYNNEI. V was clipped by 7 bases and J by 7 bases, with 17 bases between them. For the CDR3, the DNA is TGTGCCAGCACCGAAGGCTCGGGGTATGAGCAGTACTTC. Translation gives CASTEGSGYEQYF.